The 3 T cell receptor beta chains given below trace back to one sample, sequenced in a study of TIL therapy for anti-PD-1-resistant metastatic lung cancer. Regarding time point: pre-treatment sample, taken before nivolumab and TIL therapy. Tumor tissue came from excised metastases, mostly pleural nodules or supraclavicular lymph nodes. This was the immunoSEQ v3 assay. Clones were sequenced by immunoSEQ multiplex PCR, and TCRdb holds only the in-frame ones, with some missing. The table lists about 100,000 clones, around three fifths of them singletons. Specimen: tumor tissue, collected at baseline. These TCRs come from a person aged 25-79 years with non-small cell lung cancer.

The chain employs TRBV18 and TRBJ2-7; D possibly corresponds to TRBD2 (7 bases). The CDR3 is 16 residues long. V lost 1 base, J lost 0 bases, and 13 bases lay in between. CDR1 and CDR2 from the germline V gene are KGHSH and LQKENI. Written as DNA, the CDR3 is TGTGCCAGCTCACCACAGGGGGGGCCAAGCTCCTACGAGCAGTACTTC. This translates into CASSPQGGPSSYEQYF.

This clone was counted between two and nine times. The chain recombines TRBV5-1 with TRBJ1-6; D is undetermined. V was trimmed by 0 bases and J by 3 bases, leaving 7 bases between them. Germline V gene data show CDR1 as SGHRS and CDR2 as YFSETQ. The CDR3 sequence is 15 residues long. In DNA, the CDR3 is TGCGCCAGCAGCTTGGAAGGTCACTATAATTCACCCCTCCACTTT. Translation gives CASSLEGHYNSPLHF.

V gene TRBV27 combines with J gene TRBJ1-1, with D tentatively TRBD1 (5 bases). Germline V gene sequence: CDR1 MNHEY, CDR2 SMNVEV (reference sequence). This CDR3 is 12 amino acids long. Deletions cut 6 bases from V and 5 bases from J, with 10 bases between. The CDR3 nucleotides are TGTGCCAGCAGGAAAACAGGTACTGAAGCTTTCTTT. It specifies CASRKTGTEAFF.